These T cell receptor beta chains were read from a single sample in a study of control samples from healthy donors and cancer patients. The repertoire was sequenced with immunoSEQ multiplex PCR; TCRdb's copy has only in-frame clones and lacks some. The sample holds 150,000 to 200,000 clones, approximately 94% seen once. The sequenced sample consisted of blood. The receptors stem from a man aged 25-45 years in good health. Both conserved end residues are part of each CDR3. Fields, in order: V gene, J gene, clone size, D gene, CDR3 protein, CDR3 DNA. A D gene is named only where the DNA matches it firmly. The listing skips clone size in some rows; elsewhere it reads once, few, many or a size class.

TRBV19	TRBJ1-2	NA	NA	CASSWAVGEGYGYTF	TGTGCCAGTAGTTGGGCAGTTGGTGAGGGCTATGGCTACACCTTC
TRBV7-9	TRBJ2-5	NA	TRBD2	CASSLGTGTIPPGETQYF	TGTGCCAGCAGCTTAGGAACGGGGACTATCCCGCCGGGCGAGACCCAGTACTTC
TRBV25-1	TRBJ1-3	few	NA	CASSAPGASGNTIYF	TGTGCCAGCAGTGCCCCAGGAGCCTCTGGAAACACCATATATTTT
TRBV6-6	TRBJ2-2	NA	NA	CASSLKQGKAGELFF	TGTGCCAGCAGTTTGAAACAGGGAAAAGCCGGGGAGCTGTTTTTT
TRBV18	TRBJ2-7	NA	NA	CASSPGVRQYF	TGTGCCAGCTCCCCAGGGGTGAGGCAGTACTTC
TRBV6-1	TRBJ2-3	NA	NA	CASSEEWGFSTDTQYF	TGTGCCAGCAGTGAAGAATGGGGGTTTAGCACAGATACGCAGTATTTT
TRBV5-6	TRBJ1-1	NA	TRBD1	CASSWDATGGAEAFF	TGTGCCAGCAGCTGGGACGCTACAGGGGGAGCTGAAGCTTTCTTT
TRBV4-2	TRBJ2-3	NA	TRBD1	CASSRGRGPSTDTQYF	TGTGCCAGCAGCCGAGGTAGGGGGCCCAGCACAGATACGCAGTATTTT
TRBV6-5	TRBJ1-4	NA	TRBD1	CASSYRDRGFEKLFF	TGTGCCAGCAGTTACAGGGACAGGGGTTTTGAAAAACTGTTTTTT
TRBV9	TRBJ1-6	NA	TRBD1	CASSPREQGSPYNSPLHF	TGTGCCAGCAGCCCCCGAGAACAGGGGAGTCCCTATAATTCACCCCTCCACTTT
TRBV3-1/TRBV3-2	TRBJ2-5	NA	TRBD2	CASSLSGGLETQYF	TGTGCCAGCAGCCTTAGCGGGGGGTTGGAGACCCAGTACTTC
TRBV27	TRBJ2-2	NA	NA	CASSLLPTGELFF	TGTGCCAGCAGTCTCCTACCTACCGGGGAGCTGTTTTTT
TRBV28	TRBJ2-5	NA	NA	CASSLIGGTETQYF	TGTGCCAGCAGTTTAATTGGGGGGACGGAGACCCAGTACTTC
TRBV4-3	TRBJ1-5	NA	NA	CASSLLENQPQHF	TGCGCCAGCAGCCTACTGGAGAATCAGCCCCAGCATTTT
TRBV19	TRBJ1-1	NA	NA	CASSIDFRGFTEAFF	TGTGCCAGTAGTATAGATTTTAGAGGGTTTACTGAAGCTTTCTTT
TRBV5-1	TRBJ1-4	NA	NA	CASRSAQTNEKLFF	TGCGCCAGCAGATCCGCACAGACTAATGAAAAACTGTTTTTT
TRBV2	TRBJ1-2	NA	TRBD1	CASSPDRDVGYGYTF	TGTGCCAGCAGTCCTGACAGGGACGTGGGCTATGGCTACACCTTC
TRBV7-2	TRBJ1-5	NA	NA	CASSLGAVYSNQPQHF	TGTGCCAGCAGCTTAGGAGCCGTATATAGCAATCAGCCCCAGCATTTT
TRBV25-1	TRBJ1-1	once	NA	CASSQNLEAFF	TGTGCCAGCAGTCAAAACCTTGAAGCTTTCTTT
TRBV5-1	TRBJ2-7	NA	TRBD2	CASSPSLSGSAYEQYF	TGCGCCAGCAGCCCCTCTCTTAGCGGGAGTGCCTACGAGCAGTACTTC
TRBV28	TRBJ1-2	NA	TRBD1	CASSLEGALHYGYTF	TGTGCCAGCAGTTTAGAGGGGGCTTTACACTATGGCTACACCTTC
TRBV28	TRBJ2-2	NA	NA	CASRSGSGRNTGELFF	TGTGCCAGCAGATCGGGTAGCGGAAGAAACACCGGGGAGCTGTTTTTT
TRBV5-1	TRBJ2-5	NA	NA	CASSLQRSGGQETQYF	TGCGCCAGCAGCTTGCAACGGTCAGGAGGCCAAGAGACCCAGTACTTC
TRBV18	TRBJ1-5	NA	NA	CASSGRPNQPQHF	TGTGCCAGCTCGGGCAGACCAAATCAGCCCCAGCATTTT
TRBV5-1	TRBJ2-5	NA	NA	CASSLGRGGGETQYF	TGCGCCAGCAGCTTGGGACGTGGTGGGGGGGAGACCCAGTACTTC
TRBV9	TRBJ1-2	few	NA	CASSPAVLRGYGYTF	TGTGCCAGCAGCCCAGCGGTACTTCGGGGCTATGGCTACACCTTC
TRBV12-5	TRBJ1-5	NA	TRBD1	CASAMTGRQPQHF	TGTGCTAGTGCCATGACAGGGCGGCAGCCCCAGCATTTT
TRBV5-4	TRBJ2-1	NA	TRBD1	CASSSGTGGLNEQFF	TGTGCCAGCAGCTCCGGGACAGGGGGACTCAATGAGCAGTTCTTC
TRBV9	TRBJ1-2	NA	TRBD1	CASSAETGASYGYTF	TGTGCCAGCAGCGCCGAGACAGGGGCCTCGTATGGCTACACCTTC
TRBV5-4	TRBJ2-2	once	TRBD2	CASTSGGLAGAGELFF	TGTGCCAGCACCTCCGGAGGTTTAGCGGGAGCTGGGGAGCTGTTTTTT
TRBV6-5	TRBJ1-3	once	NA	CASTFYDSGNTIYF	TGTGCCAGCACCTTTTACGACTCTGGAAACACCATATATTTT
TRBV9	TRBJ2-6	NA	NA	CASSVDVGPSSGANVLTF	TGTGCCAGCAGCGTAGATGTGGGTCCCAGCTCTGGGGCCAACGTCCTGACTTTC
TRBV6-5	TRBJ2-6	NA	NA	CASSIQGSGANVLTF	TGTGCCAGCAGTATACAGGGTTCTGGGGCCAACGTCCTGACTTTC
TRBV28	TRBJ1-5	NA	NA	CASSLSTGGIQPQHF	TGTGCCAGCAGTTTGAGTACCGGGGGGATCCAGCCCCAGCATTTT
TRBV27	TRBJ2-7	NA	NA	CASKPLEGNGREQYF	TGTGCCAGCAAGCCATTGGAGGGTAACGGTCGCGAGCAGTACTTC
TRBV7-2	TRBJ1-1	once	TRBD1	CASSSPGRTGWAEAFF	TGTGCCAGCAGCTCCCCCGGTAGGACAGGGTGGGCTGAAGCTTTCTTT
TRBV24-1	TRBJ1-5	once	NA	CATSEGNGQPQHF	TGTGCCACCAGTGAGGGGAACGGCCAGCCCCAGCATTTT
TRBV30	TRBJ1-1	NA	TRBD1	CASTGANTEAFF	TGTGCCTCGACAGGGGCGAACACTGAAGCTTTCTTT
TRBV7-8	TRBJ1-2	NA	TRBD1	CASSLLRGQGNYGYTF	TGTGCCAGCAGCTTATTGAGGGGACAGGGCAACTATGGCTACACCTTC